The 13 T cell receptor beta chains in this list originate from one sample, sequenced in a study of a mutant IDH1 vaccine in newly diagnosed glioma. No cognate antigen is known for these TCRs. Time point defined: week 5, during vaccination. Vaccinated patients received 300 ug of mutant IDH1 20-mer peptide per dose, with topical imiquimod. TCRdb's table, derived via immunoSEQ multiplex PCR, lists solely in-frame clones and lacks some. Of about 58,000 clones in the sample, under 90% were seen once. The sample was PBMCs, taken from a glioma patient whose treatment included an IDH1 peptide vaccine. These receptor sequences come from a woman aged 50 to 65 with glioma.

The CDR3 region has the DNA TGTGCCAGCAGCCAAATGGGACAGGGGGCCCAAGAGACCCAGTACTTC. Protein: CASSQMGQGAQETQYF. The chain is built from TRBV16 and TRBJ2-5; 12 bases line up with TRBD1. The J segment lost 1 base and the V segment lost 2 bases, leaving 2 bases of the junction unmatched. This CDR3 has 16 residues. Germline V gene sequence: CDR1 KGHSY, CDR2 FQNENV. The whole variable domain, filled in from reference TRBV16 and TRBJ2-5, reads GEEVAQTPKHLVRGEGQKAKLYCAPIKGHSYVFWYQQVLKNEFKFLISFQNENVFDETGMPKERFSAKCLPNSPCSLEIQATKLEDSAVYFCASSQMGQGAQETQYFGPGTRLLVL.

The chain is built from TRBV4-1 and TRBJ1-6; 10 nucleotides line up with TRBD1. Trimming at V came to 4 bases and at J to 6 bases, leaving 9 bases not matched to a gene. The CDR3 loop spans 17 amino acids. Germline V gene lookup returns CDR1 MGHRA and CDR2 YSYEKL. This CDR3 is CASSPQTGGAGNSPLHF. The CDR3 DNA sequence: TGCGCCAGCAGCCCCCAGACAGGGGGCGCCGGTAATTCACCCCTCCACTTT.

The chain couples TRBV19 to TRBJ2-7; possibly TRBD1 or TRBD2 for D (5 bases each). The CDR3 extends over 14 amino acids. V was shortened by 6 bases and J by 3 bases, with 15 bases between the two germline ends. Germline V gives CDR1 LNHDA, CDR2 SQIVND (reference sequence). The DNA for the CDR3 is TGTGCCAGTAGCTTCCCCGGGACCCACTACGAGCAGTACTTC. It codes for CASSFPGTHYEQYF.

This clone appeared a single time. The chain is built from TRBV7-9 and TRBJ2-7, with TRBD1 matching 7 bases. The J segment lost 3 bases and the V segment lost 5 bases, leaving 10 bases of the junction unmatched. CDR3 length equals 15 residues. Germline lookup yields CDR1 SEHNR and CDR2 FQNEAQ (reference sequence). Here the CDR3 DNA reads TGTGCCAGCAGCGCCCGACAGGGTTTAGGCTACGAGCAGTACTTC. It yields the protein CASSARQGLGYEQYF.

The chain uses TRBV11-2 and TRBJ1-1; possibly TRBD1 for D (6 bases). This CDR3 contains 17 residues. Germline V lookup: CDR1 SGHAT, CDR2 FQNNGV. Trimming stripped 1 base from V and 1 base from J, with 16 bases between. CDR3 region: CASSLGYRDLKNTEAFF. The CDR3 DNA sequence: TGTGCCAGCAGCTTAGGGTACAGGGACCTCAAGAACACTGAAGCTTTCTTT. Supplemented by reference TRBV11-2 and TRBJ1-1, the full variable domain reads EAGVAQSPRYKIIEKRQSVAFWCNPISGHATLYWYQQILGQGPKLLIQFQNNGVVDDSQLPKDRFSAERLKGVDSTLKIQPAKLEDSAVYLCASSLGYRDLKNTEAFFGQGTRLTVV.

The gene calls are TRBV15 and TRBJ1-6; D call uncertain. This CDR3 region has 15 residues. Germline loops: CDR1 LNHNV, CDR2 YYDKDF (reference sequence). V was clipped by 1 base and J by 7 bases, with 11 bases between them. The CDR3 loop reads CATSRGPGWNSPLHF. The CDR3 bases are TGTGCCACCAGCAGAGGGCCAGGTTGGAATTCACCCCTCCACTTT. The variable domain in full, with the rest retrieved from reference TRBV15 and TRBJ1-6, is DAMVIQNPRYQVTQFGKPVTLSCSQTLNHNVMYWYQQKSSQAPKLLFHYYDKDFNNEADTPDNFQSRRPNTSFCFLDIRSPGLGDTAMYLCATSRGPGWNSPLHFGNGTRLTVT.

This chain joins TRBV7-2 and TRBJ2-3; possible D gene TRBD2, 5 bases. In germline, CDR1 is SGHTA, CDR2 FQGNSA. The germline V and J ends were trimmed by 1 base and 5 bases, with 10 bases remaining between them. CDR3 length: 14 amino acids. CDR3 sequence (DNA): TGTGCCAGCAGCTTAGTGTCAGGAGGAGATACGCAGTATTTT. Protein: CASSLVSGGDTQYF. The variable domain in full, with the rest retrieved from reference TRBV7-2 and TRBJ2-3, is GAGVSQSPSNKVTEKGKDVELRCDPISGHTALYWYRQSLGQGLEFLIYFQGNSAPDKSGLPSDRFSAERTGGSVSTLTIQRTQQEDSAVYLCASSLVSGGDTQYFGPGTRLTVL.

The chain is built from TRBV25-1 and TRBJ1-4, with 11 bases identical to TRBD1. V was clipped by 11 bases and J by 7 bases; unmatched bases: 9. CDR1 is MGHDK and CDR2 is SYGVNS in the germline V gene. This CDR3 comprises 14 residues. CDR3: CASSGQGAIEKLFF. The CDR3 DNA sequence: TGTGCCTCGTCCGGACAGGGGGCAATTGAAAAACTGTTTTTT.

This chain joins TRBV28 and TRBJ1-2, with 9 bases that match TRBD1. The CDR3 loop spans 17 amino acids. Germline-derived CDR1 and CDR2 are MDHEN and SYDVKM. V dropped 4 bases and J dropped 6; count of bases not matched to a gene: 15. CDR3 region: CASSSNRDRAVGNGYTF. CDR3 in DNA: TGTGCCAGCAGTTCAAACCGGGACAGGGCGGTTGGAAATGGCTACACCTTC.

V is TRBV7-9 and J is TRBJ2-1, with 8 nucleotides matching TRBD1. V was clipped by 6 bases and J by 4 bases; unmatched bases: 8. Germline V gives CDR1 SEHNR, CDR2 FQNEAQ (reference sequence). This CDR3 region has 15 residues. The DNA for the CDR3 is TGTGCCAGCAGTGATACAGGGGGGCTTTACAATGAGCAGTTCTTC. Its translation is CASSDTGGLYNEQFF. Based on the CDR3 plus reference TRBV7-9 and TRBJ2-1, the full variable domain is DTGVSQNPRHKITKRGQNVTFRCDPISEHNRLYWYRQTLGQGPEFLTYFQNEAQLEKSRLLSDRFSAERPKGSFSTLEIQRTEQGDSAMYLCASSDTGGLYNEQFFGPGTRLTVL.

The V and J genes are TRBV5-1 and TRBJ2-4; tentative D call: TRBD1 (6 bases). The CDR3 spans 18 residues. Trimming removed 4 bases from V and 0 bases from J, with 20 bases in between. CDR1 is SGHRS, CDR2 YFSETQ, per germline. The CDR3 DNA reads as TGCGCCAGCAGCGCGGAGGACAGCAATTACGTAGCCAAAAACATTCAGTACTTC. It codes for CASSAEDSNYVAKNIQYF.

A remark on this clone: The missing conserved phenylalanine or tryptophan at the end of this CDR3 makes a read error likely. Because the CDR3's place on the DNA is in doubt, the DNA is left out and the CDR3 is given as listed by TCRdb. CDR3 region: CASSSKDSFFT. This chain connects TRBV4-2 to TRBJ2-4; the table assigns TRBD1, which was not confirmed against the DNA. Ends included, the CDR3 has 11 residues. Germline loops: CDR1 LGHNA, CDR2 YNFKEQ.

In this sample, this clone turned up a few times. The CDR3 DNA follows: TGTGCCAGCAGTCCAGCGTGGAACGTTGAGCAGTTCTTC. It is translated as CASSPAWNVEQFF. This chain joins TRBV14 and TRBJ2-1; D gene uncertain. This CDR3 region has 13 residues. Trimming removed 6 bases from V and 9 bases from J, with 15 bases in between. The germline V gene encodes CDR1 SGHDN and CDR2 FVKESK.